This T cell receptor (beta chain) was captured by sequencing in a study of cytomegalovirus exposure and HLA in healthy donors. Turning to the study itself: In an earlier analysis, 90 million to 120 million unique TCR beta sequences were found from some 200 million T cells. Study findings and constraints: Productive status was seen about 87% or about 30% of the time for most TCR beta V segments in an earlier analysis.

The CDR3 is 17 amino acids. The J segment lost 2 bases and the V segment lost 5 bases, leaving 7 bases of the junction unmatched. Germline V lookup: CDR1 KGHSH, CDR2 LQKENI. PCR primers comprised 60 Vbeta and 13 Jbeta primers. The table came from immunoSEQ multiplex PCR; TCRdb's copy has only in-frame clones and leaves some out. The sample shows roughly 130,000 clones, more than 60% of them seen only once. With respect to this clone: Its antigen is not identified.

The receptor was isolated from a male donor in good health and CMV-seronegative. What was sequenced was PBMCs. The chain combines TRBV18 with TRBJ2-6, with 9 bases lining up with TRBD1. The CDR3 DNA reads TGTGCCAGCTCATCGCCGGGACAGGGTACTGGGGCCAACGTCCTGACTTTC. Its translation is CASSSPGQGTGANVLTF.